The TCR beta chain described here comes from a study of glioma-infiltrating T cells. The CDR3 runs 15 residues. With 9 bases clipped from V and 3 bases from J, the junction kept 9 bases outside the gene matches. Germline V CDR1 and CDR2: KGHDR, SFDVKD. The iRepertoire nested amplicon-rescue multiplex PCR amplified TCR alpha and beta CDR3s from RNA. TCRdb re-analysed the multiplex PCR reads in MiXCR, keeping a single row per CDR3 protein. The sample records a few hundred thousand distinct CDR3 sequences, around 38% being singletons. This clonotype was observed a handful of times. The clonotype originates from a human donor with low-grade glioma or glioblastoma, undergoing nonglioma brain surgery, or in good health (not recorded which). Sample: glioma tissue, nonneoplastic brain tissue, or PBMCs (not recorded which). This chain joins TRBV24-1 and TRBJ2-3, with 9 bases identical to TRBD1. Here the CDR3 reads CATAPRDRVTDTQYF. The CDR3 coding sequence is TGTGCCACCGCACCCCGGGACAGGGTAACAGATACGCAGTATTTT.